Given below is one T cell receptor beta chain in context. No cognate antigen has been identified for it. No base quality values were provided; no much bigger clone lies one nucleotide off. This entry belongs to a study of tumor and adjacent non-tumor tissue in lung cancer (dated by TCRdb to 2016 to 2019). With respect to the entire study: The cohort included 12 adenocarcinoma, 2 squamous cell carcinoma and 1 small cell lung cancer patients. The 15 or so patients were aged roughly 31 to 80 years, included 10 men and 5 women, and had TNM stage I to III disease. Sequencing produced 130,000,000 or so productive TCRbeta reads in total, an average of about 4.5 million reads per sample. The study compared bulk TCRbeta repertoires between lung tumor tissue and matched distant non-tumor lung tissue from 15 lung cancer patients. More than 25 paired specimens, one tumor and one normal lung sample per patient, were profiled by TCRbeta CDR3 sequencing. Study-level results and caveats: Peripheral blood was not sequenced, so blood TCRbeta repertoires were not examined in the lung cancer patients of the study. Tumor tissue showed significantly greater TCR diversity (inverse Simpson) than normal lung tissue (approximately 400 vs 170, P = 0.0075, Mann-Whitney U test). Only around 15 patients were included in the cohort, and the need for larger samples and more detailed clinical data was noted by the authors. TCR diversity was significantly higher in younger patients, and higher tumor TCR diversity was associated with shorter overall and disease-free survival. A significantly larger cumulative share of the repertoire was made up by the top 100 clones in normal lung than in tumor tissue. Neither the sequencing platform nor unique molecular identifiers are named or mentioned anywhere in the methods.

RNA was extracted from bulk unsorted tissue and checked for quality with a NanoDrop ND-1000 and an Agilent 2100. Newly diagnosed lung cancer patients without prior chemotherapy who had been admitted for thoracic surgery in China between August and November 2014 were enrolled as donors. Anyone who had undergone radiotherapy or chemotherapy before, or who had another cancer at the same time, was left out of the study. Pieces of surgical tissue measuring about 1-2.1 cm3 were kept in RNAlater solution and stored at -80 degrees C until use. Via the germline V gene (reference sequence), CDR1 is MNHNY and CDR2 SVGAGI. From cysteine to phenylalanine, the CDR3 is 13 amino acids long. The CDR3 DNA has 39 bases and is translated from base 1. The library was prepared using multiplex PCR. Data came from an Illumina HiSeq 2500. TCRbeta libraries were built by three rounds of nested PCR using primers (Table S4), following protocols modified from ARM-PCR. Before sequencing, PCR products of 200-500 bp were excised from the gel and purified with the QIAquick gel extraction kit. The study's processing was this. Trimmomatic was used to clean the reads, FLASH was used to merge the reads into complete CDR3 sequences, and MiTCR was used to assign the reads to V(D)J germline segments. VDJtools was used to compute clonal diversity as the inverse Simpson's index. A read counted as productive if the sequence was in-frame and lacked a premature stop codon. The public reads were reanalyzed by TCRdb: fastp trimming at Q25, MiXCR alignment, in-frame beta chains only. Every entry covers one CDR3 protein and lists the most common genes and DNA from its rows. Clone size and V and J calls follow TCRdb, not the original study. Recorded for this sample are tens of thousands of distinct CDR3 sequences; about 72% of them occurred a single time. The ten most abundant clones make up approximately 20% of the sample.

The rearrangement combines TRBV6-6 with TRBJ2-1, and 7 junctional nucleotides match TRBD2. Sequencing was performed on lung tumor tissue. This sequence was found in a man between 60 and 75 years old with non-small cell lung cancer. The CDR3 is CATFSGLYNRQFF. The DNA sequence is TGTGCAACCTTTAGCGGGCTCTACAATAGGCAGTTCTTC.